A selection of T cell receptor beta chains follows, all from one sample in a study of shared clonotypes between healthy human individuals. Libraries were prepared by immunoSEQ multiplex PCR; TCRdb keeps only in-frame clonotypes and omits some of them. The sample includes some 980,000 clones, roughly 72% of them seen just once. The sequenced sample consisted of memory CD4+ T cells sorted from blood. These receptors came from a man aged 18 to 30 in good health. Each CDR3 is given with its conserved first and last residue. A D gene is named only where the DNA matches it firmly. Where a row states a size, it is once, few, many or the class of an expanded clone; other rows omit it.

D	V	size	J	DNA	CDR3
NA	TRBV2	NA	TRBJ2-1	TGTGCCAGCAGTTTCCGCGACACCAATGAGCAGTTCTTC	CASSFRDTNEQFF
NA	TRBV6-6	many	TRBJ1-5	TGTGCCAGCAGTTACCTCGGCAGGGGAGGATATCAGCCCCAGCATTTT	CASSYLGRGGYQPQHF
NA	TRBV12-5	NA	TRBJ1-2	TGTGCTAGTGGTTTGGTACTCCCCGACGTCGCTGGCTACACCTTC	CASGLVLPDVAGYTF
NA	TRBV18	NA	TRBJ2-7	TGTGCCAGCTCACCGGGTTCCTACGAGCAGTACTTC	CASSPGSYEQYF
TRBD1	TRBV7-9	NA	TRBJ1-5	TGTGCCAGCAGTCGTACAGGGGAGCAGCCCCAGCATTTT	CASSRTGEQPQHF
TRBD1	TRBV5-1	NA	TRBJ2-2	TGCGCCAGCAGGCCTGACAGGGGGAACACCGGGGAGCTGTTTTTT	CASRPDRGNTGELFF
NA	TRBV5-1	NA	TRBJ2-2	TGCGCCAGCAGCTCCACCCGGCCAAGCACCGGGGAGCTGTTTTTT	CASSSTRPSTGELFF
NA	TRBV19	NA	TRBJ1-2	TGTGCCAGTAGCCAGGCGCTTGGCTACACCTTC	CASSQALGYTF
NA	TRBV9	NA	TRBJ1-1	TGTGCCAGCAGCTTGCGGGGGAGCCTGGACACTGAAGCTTTCTTT	CASSLRGSLDTEAFF
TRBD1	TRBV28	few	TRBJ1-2	TGTGCCAGCAGGGGACAGGGAGTGGATGGCTACACCTTC	CASRGQGVDGYTF
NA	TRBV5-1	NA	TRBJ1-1	TGCGCCAGCAGCTTGGCCGCGGGGGTCACTGAAGCTTTCTTT	CASSLAAGVTEAFF
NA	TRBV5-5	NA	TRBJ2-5	TGTGCCAGCAGCTTGGATCAGGTTCAAGAGACCCAGTACTTC	CASSLDQVQETQYF
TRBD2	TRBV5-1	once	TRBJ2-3	TGCGCCAGCAGCTCCACTAGCGCGGCCACAGATACGCAGTATTTT	CASSSTSAATDTQYF
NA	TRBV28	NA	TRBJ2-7	TGTGCCAGCAGTCCGCAACAGGGAACGTACGAGCAGTACTTC	CASSPQQGTYEQYF
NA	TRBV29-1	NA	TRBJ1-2	TGCAGCGTTGGGATAGGAGGCTACACCTTC	CSVGIGGYTF
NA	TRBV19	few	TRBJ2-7	TGTGCCAGTAGTATCGCAGGGGACAACGAGCAGTACTTC	CASSIAGDNEQYF
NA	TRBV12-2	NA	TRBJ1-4	TGTGCAAGTCGCTTAGAGGACGGTGCAACTAATGAAAAACTGTTTTTT	CASRLEDGATNEKLFF
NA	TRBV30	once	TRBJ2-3	TGTGCCTGGAGTGCAGCCCGACGGGATACGCAGTATTTT	CAWSAARRDTQYF
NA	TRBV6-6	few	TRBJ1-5	TGTGCCAGTAGACCCCTGGGAGGGGGTGGCCAGCCCCAGCATTTT	CASRPLGGGGQPQHF
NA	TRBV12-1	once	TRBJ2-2	TGTGCCAGCAGCTCCGAAGGGGGGTCCAGAGGGACCGGGGAGCTGTTTTTT	CASSSEGGSRGTGELFF
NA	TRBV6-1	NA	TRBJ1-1	TGTGCCAGCATTCGGACAGCCTTGAACACTGAAGCTTTCTTT	CASIRTALNTEAFF
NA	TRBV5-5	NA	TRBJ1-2	TGTGCCAGCAGCTTGGCCAGCTGGTCAGACTATGGCTACACCTTC	CASSLASWSDYGYTF
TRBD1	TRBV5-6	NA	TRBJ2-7	TGTGCCAGCAGTCCGGGACAGGCTACCTACGAGCAGTACTTC	CASSPGQATYEQYF
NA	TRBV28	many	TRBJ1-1	TGTGCCAGCAGAGCCCAGATGCAGGAAGCTTTCTTT	CASRAQMQEAFF
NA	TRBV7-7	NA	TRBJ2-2	TGTGCTAGCAGCTTAGAGTGGTACACCGGGGAGCTGTTTTTT	CASSLEWYTGELFF
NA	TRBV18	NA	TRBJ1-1	TGTGCCAGCTCACCGTCGAGGGAGACTGAAGCTTTCTTT	CASSPSRETEAFF
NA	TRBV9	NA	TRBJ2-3	TGTGCCAGCAGCGTAGTTGGAGGCCCAGATACGCAGTATTTT	CASSVVGGPDTQYF
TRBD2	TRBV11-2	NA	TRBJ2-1	TGTGCCAGCAGCCCCGGGACTAGCACGTACAATGAGCAGTTCTTC	CASSPGTSTYNEQFF
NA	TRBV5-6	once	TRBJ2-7	TGTGCCAGCAGCTCCCGCCTGGACATCACCTACGAGCAGTACTTC	CASSSRLDITYEQYF
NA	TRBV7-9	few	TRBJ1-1	TGTGCCAGCAGCCGGAAGGACACCCAAGCTTTCTTT	CASSRKDTQAFF
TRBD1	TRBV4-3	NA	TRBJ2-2	TGCGCCAGCAGCCAAACAGGGGGCAGCACCGGGGAGCTGTTTTTT	CASSQTGGSTGELFF
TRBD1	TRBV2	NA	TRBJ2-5	TGTGCCAGCAAGGGGGCAGTAGAGACCCAGTACTTC	CASKGAVETQYF
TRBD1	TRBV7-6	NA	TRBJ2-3	TGTGCCAGCAGCGCCCACCGGGACAGGGTGGAAGATACGCAGTATTTT	CASSAHRDRVEDTQYF
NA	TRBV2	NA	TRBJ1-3	TGTGCCAGCGCACGGGGAGGCGCTGGAAACACCATATATTTT	CASARGGAGNTIYF
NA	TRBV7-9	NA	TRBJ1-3	TGTGCCAGCAGGTCGGAGGGATCTGGAAACACCATATATTTT	CASRSEGSGNTIYF
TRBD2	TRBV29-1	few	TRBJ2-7	TGCAGCGCACGAAGCGGGAGCTCAGGGTACGAGCAGTACTTC	CSARSGSSGYEQYF
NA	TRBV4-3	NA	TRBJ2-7	TGCGCCAGCAGCACTTCATTGGAGTTCGAGCAGTACTTC	CASSTSLEFEQYF
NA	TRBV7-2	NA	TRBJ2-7	TGTGCCAGCAGCCTCCGCGTCGGTAGTTACTACGAGCAGTACTTC	CASSLRVGSYYEQYF
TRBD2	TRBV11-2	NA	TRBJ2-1	TGTGCCAGCAGCTCTGGGACTAGCGGGAGGGGCAATGAGCAGTTCTTC	CASSSGTSGRGNEQFF
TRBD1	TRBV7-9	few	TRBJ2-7	TGTGCCAGCAGCTGGCAGGGGGCTCCCCCCTACGAGCAGTACTTC	CASSWQGAPPYEQYF
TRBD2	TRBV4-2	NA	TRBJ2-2	TGTGCCAGCAGCCAAACGACTAGCGGGAGCTTTAACACCGGGGAGCTGTTTTTT	CASSQTTSGSFNTGELFF
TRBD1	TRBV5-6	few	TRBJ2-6	TGTGCCAGCAGCAACCGACAGGGTATCGCTGGGGCCAACGTCCTGACTTTC	CASSNRQGIAGANVLTF
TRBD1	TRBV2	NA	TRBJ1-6	TGTGCCAGCAGTCAGGACAGGTATAATTCACCCCTCCACTTT	CASSQDRYNSPLHF
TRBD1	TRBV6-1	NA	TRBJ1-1	TGTGCCAGCAGTGAAACAATAGACAGGGGCGCTTTCTTT	CASSETIDRGAFF
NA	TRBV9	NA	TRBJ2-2	TGTGCCAGCAGCGTAGAGGACGGGAGAACGGGCGGGGAGCTGTTTTTT	CASSVEDGRTGGELFF
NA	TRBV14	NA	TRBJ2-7	TGTGCCAGCAGCCAAGGGGACGAGCAGTACTTC	CASSQGDEQYF
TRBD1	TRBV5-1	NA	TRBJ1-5	TGCGCCAGCTCACTGGGACAGGCGTCCAATCAGCCCCAGCATTTT	CASSLGQASNQPQHF
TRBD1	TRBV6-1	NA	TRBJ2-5	TGTGCCAGCAGGGACCGGGACAGGCAACAAGAGACCCAGTACTTC	CASRDRDRQQETQYF
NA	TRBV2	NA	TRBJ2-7	TGTGCCAGCAGGGTCACACGGACCTCCTACGAGCAGTACTTC	CASRVTRTSYEQYF
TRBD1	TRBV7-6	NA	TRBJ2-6	TGTGCCAGCAGCTTAGTGGGGACAGTCTCTGGGGCCAACGTCCTGACTTTC	CASSLVGTVSGANVLTF
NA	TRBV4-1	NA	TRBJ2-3	TGCGCCAGCAGCCCGGGGGACTTCACAGATACGCAGTATTTT	CASSPGDFTDTQYF
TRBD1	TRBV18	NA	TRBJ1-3	TGTGCCAGCTCACCACCAGCCGGGACAGGGGGCTCTGGAAACACCATATATTTT	CASSPPAGTGGSGNTIYF
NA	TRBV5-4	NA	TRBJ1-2	TGTGCCAGCAGCGTAGGCCCGGGGGATGGCTACACCTTC	CASSVGPGDGYTF
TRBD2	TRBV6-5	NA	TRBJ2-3	TGTGCCAGCAGTTACTCAGGACTAGCGGAGCCCGGGAGACAGTATTTT	CASSYSGLAEPGRQYF
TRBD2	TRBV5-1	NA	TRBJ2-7	TGCGCCAGCAGCCAAAACACCGGGACTAGCGGGGAACAGTACTTC	CASSQNTGTSGEQYF
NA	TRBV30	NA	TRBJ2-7	TGTGCCTGGAGTGTACAGTTCTACGAGCAGTACTTC	CAWSVQFYEQYF
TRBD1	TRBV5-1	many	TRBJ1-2	TGCGCCAGCAGGACAGGGAACTATGGCTACACCTTC	CASRTGNYGYTF
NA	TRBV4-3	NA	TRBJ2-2	TGCGCCAGCAGCCAAGACGGACATCCCGCGCTGTTTTTT	CASSQDGHPALFF
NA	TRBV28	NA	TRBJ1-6	TGTGCCAGCAGTTTATCAGGGTATAATTCACCCCTCCACTTT	CASSLSGYNSPLHF
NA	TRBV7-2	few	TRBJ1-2	TGTGCCAGCAGCCGTACGTCCGGGGAGGCCTATGGCTACACCTTC	CASSRTSGEAYGYTF